The 18 T cell receptor beta chains presented below share a single source sample, sequenced in a study of vaccination effects on CD4 cells after COVID-19. Only in-frame clones appear in the TCRdb table, and some are missing; sequencing was by immunoSEQ multiplex PCR. The profile shows 50,000 or so clones, approximately 70% of them singletons. Their specific antigens are unknown. It was after around 10 days of culture that CD4+ T cells were isolated. The sequencing used CD4+ T cells from PBMCs cultured without peptide, collected before COVID-19 vaccination. The origin of the receptors is a human donor who received a COVID-19 vaccine.

The chain employs TRBV7-2 and TRBJ1-2; no definite D call. The ends were cut back, 3 bases at V and 5 bases at J, with 10 bases in the middle. CDR3 length: 13 residues. Germline assignment: CDR1 SGHTA and CDR2 FQGNSA. The CDR3 bases are TGTGCCAGCAGCTTTGCCGAAACTTATGGCTACACCTTC. It codes for CASSFAETYGYTF.

This clone has a handful of counts. The chain uses TRBV10-3 and TRBJ1-1, with D unresolved. V was shortened by 8 bases and J by 1 base, with 11 bases between the two germline ends. The CDR3 is 13 residues long. CDR1 and CDR2 from the germline V gene are ENHRY and SYGVKD. CDR3 residues: CAISPGPNTEAFF. In nucleotides, the CDR3 is TGTGCCATCTCTCCCGGGCCGAACACTGAAGCTTTCTTT.

The chain recombines TRBV5-4 with TRBJ1-4, with D possibly TRBD1 on 6 matching bases. This CDR3 has 14 residues. V was shortened by 3 bases and J by 5 bases, with 11 bases between the two germline ends. Germline V gene sequence: CDR1 SGHNT, CDR2 YYREEE (reference sequence). The CDR3 sequence: CASSSGGANEKLFF. The CDR3 nucleotides read TGTGCCAGCAGCTCGGGGGGGGCAAATGAAAAACTGTTTTTT.

This clone has only one observation. This chain joins TRBV11-1 and TRBJ2-1, with D possibly being TRBD2 (5 bases). V was clipped by 3 bases and J by 5 bases, with 17 bases between them. In germline, CDR1 is SGHAT, CDR2 FQDESV (reference sequence). There are 16 residues in the CDR3. CDR3 bases: TGTGCCAGCAGCTTTGGATTAGCGAGAAACGACAATGAGCAGTTCTTC. It yields the protein CASSFGLARNDNEQFF.

V usage is TRBV28 and J usage is TRBJ1-5; D remains ambiguous. Trimming removed 2 bases from V and 11 bases from J, with 13 bases in between. CDR1 and CDR2 from the germline V gene are MDHEN and SYDVKM. CDR3 length equals 13 residues. The DNA of the CDR3 is TGTGCCAGCAGTTTAGCGATTTGGATGGCCCAGCATTTT. Protein product: CASSLAIWMAQHF.

The chain recombines TRBV3-1 (or the pseudogene TRBV3-2) with TRBJ2-7, with D possibly being TRBD1 (5 bases). The CDR3 covers 15 residues. Trimming took 2 bases from V and 4 from J, leaving 15 bases between them. Germline CDR1 reads LGHDT; CDR2 reads YNNKEL (reference sequence). CDR3 amino acids: CASSQTQAPGYEQYF. CDR3 DNA sequence: TGTGCCAGCAGCCAAACACAGGCGCCAGGGTACGAGCAGTACTTC.

The chain has TRBV2 and TRBJ2-5, with D tentatively TRBD2 (5 bases). V was cut by 4 bases and J by 4 bases, with 13 bases left in between. The CDR3 totals 14 residues. Germline loops: CDR1 SNHLY, CDR2 FYNNEI. Here the CDR3 DNA reads TGTGCCAGCAGTGTCCACTATCGGGGAGAGACCCAGTACTTC. It is translated as CASSVHYRGETQYF.

The V gene is TRBV9, the J gene TRBJ2-7; perhaps TRBD1 as D (7 bases). The V gene's germline CDR1 is SGDLS and CDR2 YYNGEE. CDR3 length: 14 residues. Trimming shortened V by 7 bases and J by 5 bases, and 19 bases separated the two germline ends. The CDR3 DNA is TGTGCCAGCGGAGGGGGCGGCGCGGTCCACGAGCAGTACTTC. It yields the protein CASGGGGAVHEQYF.

J is TRBJ2-3 and V is TRBV7-2, with D possibly TRBD2 on 5 matching bases. Between the trimmed V and J ends, which lost 3 bases and 2 bases, there was a span of 15 bases. In germline, CDR1 is SGHTA, CDR2 FQGNSA. The CDR3 spans 16 residues. This CDR3 reads CASSFPPAAPTDTQYF. CDR3 in DNA: TGTGCCAGCAGCTTCCCTCCAGCGGCTCCCACAGATACGCAGTATTTT.

This clone was recorded only once. The chain uses TRBV28 and TRBJ1-3; D not resolved. Germline CDR1 is MDHEN and CDR2 is SYDVKM. With 1 base removed from V and 0 bases from J, the gap between germline ends came to 10 bases. The CDR3 covers 16 residues. The DNA for the CDR3 is TGTGCCAGCAGTTTATCGGGCCGCAACTCTGGAAACACCATATATTTT. Protein: CASSLSGRNSGNTIYF.

The gene calls are TRBV30 and TRBJ2-3, with 11 bases lining up with TRBD2. The CDR3 runs 20 residues. Looked up from germline, CDR1 is GTSNPN and CDR2 is SVGIG (reference sequence). J was trimmed by 2 bases and V by 0 bases; bases with no gene match: 16. The CDR3 region has the DNA TGTGCCTGGAGTGTACAGAGGCTAGCGGGGGGCCGAAGCACCACAGATACGCAGTATTTT. It yields the protein CAWSVQRLAGGRSTTDTQYF.

The rearrangement joins TRBV29-1 to TRBJ1-2, with a possible D match to TRBD1 (5 bases). CDR1 is SQVTM, CDR2 ANQGSEA, per germline. This CDR3 comprises 14 residues. The germline V and J ends were trimmed by 0 bases and 7 bases, with 15 bases remaining between them. In DNA, the CDR3 is TGCAGCGTTGAAGATAGGGCAGGGAGGTCTGGCTACACCTTC. It translates to CSVEDRAGRSGYTF.

The genes are TRBV5-4 and TRBJ2-7, with D perhaps matching TRBD1 (6 bases). Trimming took 3 bases from V and 3 from J, leaving 13 bases between them. Germline V gene lookup returns CDR1 SGHNT and CDR2 YYREEE (reference sequence). The CDR3 is 14 amino acids. The CDR3 spells CASSSQIQGYEQYF. CDR3 sequence (DNA): TGTGCCAGCAGCTCCCAAATACAGGGCTACGAGCAGTACTTC.

Here the CDR3 reads CASRTGVFNYGYTF. As DNA, the CDR3 is TGTGCCAGCAGAACAGGGGTATTTAACTATGGCTACACCTTC. V usage is TRBV2 and J usage is TRBJ1-2, with TRBD1 matching 7 bases. Germline V gene sequence: CDR1 SNHLY, CDR2 FYNNEI. The CDR3 consists of 14 residues. The V and J ends lost 6 bases and 1 base, in that order; junction bases with no gene match: 5.

This clone was observed a few times. The V call is TRBV30, the J call TRBJ1-2, with D possibly being TRBD1 (5 bases). V lost 2 bases to trimming and J lost 0 bases, with 7 bases between them. The length of the CDR3 is 13 residues. CDR1 is GTSNPN and CDR2 is SVGIG in the germline V gene (reference sequence). CDR3 loop: CAWSPTANYGYTF. As DNA, the CDR3 is TGTGCCTGGAGTCCGACAGCTAACTATGGCTACACCTTC.

V gene TRBV2 combines with J gene TRBJ1-5; no definite D call. The CDR3 is made up of 19 amino acids. CDR1 SNHLY and CDR2 FYNNEI come from the germline V gene. Trimming left V 5 bases short and J 0 bases short, with 23 bases between. As DNA, the CDR3 is TGTGCCAGCAGTCCTCGGGTCTTAGGACGGCCCCTTAGCAATCAGCCCCAGCATTTT. This gives the protein CASSPRVLGRPLSNQPQHF. Full variable domain (rest looked up from reference TRBV2 and TRBJ1-5): EPEVTQTPSHQVTQMGQEVILRCVPISNHLYFYWYRQILGQKVEFLVSFYNNEISEKSEIFDDQFSVERPDGSNFTLKIRSTKLEDSAMYFCASSPRVLGRPLSNQPQHFGDGTRLSIL.

V usage is TRBV28 and J usage is TRBJ1-2, with 9 bases aligning to TRBD1. Per the germline V gene, CDR1 is MDHEN and CDR2 is SYDVKM. Germline trimming cut 11 bases from V and 5 bases from J; bases unmatched to any gene: 12. The CDR3 covers 14 residues. The CDR3 DNA is TGTGCCGTGAGTCCGGGACAGGGTTTTTATGGCTACACCTTC. Its protein is CAVSPGQGFYGYTF.

The rearrangement joins TRBV27 to TRBJ1-2; D unresolved. CDR1 is MNHEY, CDR2 SMNVEV, per germline (reference sequence). CDR3 length: 15 residues. Trimming pared 0 bases from V and 5 bases from J, leaving 13 bases between. DNA of the CDR3: TGTGCCAGCAGTTTATCGGTGAGGCGACTGTATGGCTACACCTTC. Protein: CASSLSVRRLYGYTF.